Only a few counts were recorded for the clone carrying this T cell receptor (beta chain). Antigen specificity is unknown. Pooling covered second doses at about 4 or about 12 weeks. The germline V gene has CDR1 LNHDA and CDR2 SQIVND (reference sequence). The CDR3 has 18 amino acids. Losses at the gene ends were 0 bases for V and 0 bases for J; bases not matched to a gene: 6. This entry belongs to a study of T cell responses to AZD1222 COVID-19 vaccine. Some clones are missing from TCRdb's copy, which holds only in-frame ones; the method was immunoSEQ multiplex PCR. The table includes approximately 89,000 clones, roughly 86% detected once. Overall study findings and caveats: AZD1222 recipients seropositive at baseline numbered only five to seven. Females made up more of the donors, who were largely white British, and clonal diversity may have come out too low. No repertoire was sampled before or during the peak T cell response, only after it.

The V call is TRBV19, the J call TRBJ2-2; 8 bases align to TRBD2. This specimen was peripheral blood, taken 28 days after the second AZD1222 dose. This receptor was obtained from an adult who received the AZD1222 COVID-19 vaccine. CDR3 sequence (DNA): TGTGCCAGTAGTATAGATCGGATTAGCGGGACGAACACCGGGGAGCTGTTTTTT. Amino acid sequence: CASSIDRISGTNTGELFF.